This TCR beta chain comes out of a study of neoadjuvant nivolumab and ipilimumab in lung cancer (dated by TCRdb to the early 2020s). With regard to the full study: Nivolumab was administered intravenously at 3 mg/kg on days 1, 15 and 29, and in the combination arm ipilimumab 1 mg/kg was added on day 1 only. Matched pretherapy and resected tumor pairs were analyzed from seven patients, of whom four had been treated with nivolumab and three with nivolumab plus ipilimumab. The primary trial endpoint was the major pathologic response (MPR) rate in the intention-to-treat population in each study arm. A total of roughly 46 patients with operable NSCLC were treated in the trial, with about 23 randomized to nivolumab monotherapy and about 21 randomized to nivolumab plus ipilimumab. TCR repertoires were compared between pretherapy (baseline) peripheral blood and tumors resected at surgery after neoadjuvant immune checkpoint blockade. Beyond this particular receptor, the publication reports: No significant correlation was found between TCR clonality and pathologic tumor regression, and only one major-pathologic-response sample was available for the clonality analysis. Richness in tumors resected after neoadjuvant therapy showed a positive correlation with pretherapy blood TCR richness (Spearman R ~ 0.78). Resected tumors had greater TCR richness and clonality than tumor-adjacent uninvolved lung, and increases were observed in more dual-therapy-treated tumors. From pretherapy to surgery, tumor T-cell richness and clonality went up in three of three dual-therapy tumors, versus only two of four nivolumab-treated tumors. A small number of samples underwent TCR sequencing.

On this clone itself: Its specific antigen is unknown. Per-nucleotide qualities are absent, and no much larger clonotype sits a single base away.

Library preparation used the immunoSEQ multiplex PCR assay. Concerning the study's data processing: Repertoires were summarized in terms of richness and clonality, and significantly expanded and contracted clones between pre- and post-therapy samples were identified. TCRdb took over this immuneACCESS table, retaining in-frame rearrangements with V and J assigned. Such tables are incomplete; in checked studies, under half of the missing clones stem from an unresolved V gene, and the remainder is unexplained. V, J and clone size were drawn from that table, and D and trimming were deduced from the DNA. The sample profile shows 30,000 to 35,000 clones; 75% to 95% of them were found once. Approximately 4.6% of the sample is in the top ten clones. Trimming at the junction amounts to 4 bases on V and 5 bases on J, and the germline ends lie 12 bases apart. From a lookup of the germline V gene, CDR1 and CDR2 are SGHRS and YFSETQ. The CDR3 runs 13 amino acids, cysteine and phenylalanine included. The kept DNA is CDR3 alone, 39 bases in frame from the first base.

The time point tag for this specimen amounts to: at surgical resection after neoadjuvant nivolumab +/- ipilimumab. Samples came from the phase 2 randomized NEOSTAR trial, which tested neoadjuvant nivolumab or nivolumab plus ipilimumab followed by surgery in operable NSCLC. The V gene is TRBV5-1 and the J gene is TRBJ2-5; there is no confident call for the D gene. The receptor's source is an adult with non-small cell lung cancer. The sample consisted of peripheral blood, taken after neoadjuvant nivolumab, alone or with ipilimumab, at or shortly before surgery. Here is the DNA: TGCGCCAGCAGCCCGATCCCCGGGGAGACCCAGTACTTC. The encoded protein is CASSPIPGETQYF.